The 15 T cell receptor beta chains reported below all come from one sample, sequenced in a study of tumor-infiltrating lymphocytes in primary liver carcinoma. Out of unsorted whole blood came the blood RNA, and germline DNA was extracted as well. TCR beta cDNA was prepared out of around 460 ng total RNA by means of a constant-region primer. Investigators got TCR beta libraries out of three nested multiplex PCR rounds, done with slightly modified ARM-PCR. A C-beta reverse primer and TRBV1-TRBV30 forward primers served in each of the first two PCR rounds, at approximately 10 cycles apiece. In TCRdb, the multiplex PCR reads were re-called with MiXCR into one record per CDR3 protein. The data hold 180,000 or so distinct CDR3 sequences, with less than 65% observed a single time. The sample consisted of peripheral blood. These receptors were obtained from a man aged 35-49 years with primary liver carcinoma and hepatitis B virus infection.

The chain recombines TRBV11-2 with TRBJ2-1; perhaps TRBD2 as D (6 bases). The CDR3 covers 15 residues. The germline V gene encodes CDR1 SGHAT and CDR2 FQNNGV. This chain's CDR3 is CTSSLEGHTYNEQFF. The DNA of the CDR3 is TGTACTAGTAGCCTGGAGGGCCACACCTACAATGAGCAGTTCTTC.

The J gene is TRBJ2-1, the V gene TRBV11-2; possibly TRBD2 for D (5 bases). The V gene's germline CDR1 is SGHAT and CDR2 FQNNGV. V shed 10 bases and J shed 7 bases, with 14 bases lying between them. This CDR3 region has 12 residues. This chain's CDR3 is CATSRGGNEQFF. The CDR3 DNA is TGTGCCACTTCAAGAGGCGGGAATGAGCAGTTCTTC.

About this clonotype: The junction differs from germline at one of its ends, possibly a read error. The genes are TRBV11-2 and TRBJ2-1, with D perhaps given as TRBD1 or TRBD2 (5 bases each). Germline CDR1 reads SGHAT; CDR2 reads FQNNGV. CDR3 length: 13 residues. CDR3 nucleotides: TGTGCCTGCAGCCCTAGGGGAGCCGATGGGCACTTCTTC. This gives the protein CACSPRGADGHFF.

This clonotype came up a few times. Possible read error: a much larger clone is one base away. The chain combines TRBV11-3 with TRBJ2-1, with 9 bases lining up with TRBD2. The CDR3 has 14 residues. Trimming cost V 7 bases and J 10 bases; bases outside gene matches: 11. Germline loops: CDR1 SGHNT, CDR2 YENEEA. This CDR3 reads CASNSRTSVREQFF. Written as DNA, the CDR3 is TGTGCCAGCAACTCTAGGACTAGCGTTCGCGAGCAGTTCTTC.

Note on this clonotype: This clone may be a read error of a much larger clone one base away. The gene calls are TRBV6-1 and TRBJ2-7, with D perhaps TRBD1 (6 bases). The CDR3 length is 16 residues. Germline CDR1 MNHNS, CDR2 SASEGT. CDR3 sequence: CARSENVGDTSYEQYF. The CDR3 DNA reads as TGTGCCCGCAGTGAAAACGTGGGGGACACATCCTACGAGCAGTACTTC.

Concerning this clonotype itself: The junction differs from germline at one of its ends, possibly a read error. The chain has TRBV7-9 and TRBJ2-1, with D perhaps TRBD1 (5 bases). The germline V gene encodes CDR1 SEHNR and CDR2 FQNEAQ (reference sequence). The CDR3 extends over 14 amino acids. Here the CDR3 DNA reads TGTGCCAGGAGCTCGGACACCCGGAACAATGAGCAGTTCTTC. Residues: CARSSDTRNNEQFF.

With respect to this clonotype: A much larger clone differs by one base, so this may be a read error. The chain is built from TRBV29-1 and TRBJ1-1, with a weak D call TRBD1 (6 bases). Germline CDR1 SQVTM, CDR2 ANQGSEA. The V gene lost 4 bases and the J gene lost 3 bases, with 12 bases spanning the gap. The CDR3 has 13 residues. DNA of the CDR3: TGCAGCGTTGGATATGGGGGCGACACTGAAGCTTTCTTT. Residues: CSVGYGGDTEAFF.

The chain recombines TRBV5-4 with TRBJ1-3, with D uncertain. The CDR3 is made up of 15 amino acids. Germline V lookup: CDR1 SGHNT, CDR2 YYREEE (reference sequence). V gave up 5 bases and J gave up 0 bases, with 12 bases separating them. Here the CDR3 DNA reads TGTGCCAGCAGTATACAGCTAGCCTCTGGAAACACCATATATTTT. Protein sequence: CASSIQLASGNTIYF. Full variable domain (rest looked up from reference TRBV5-4 and TRBJ1-3): ETGVTQSPTHLIKTRGQQVTLRCSSQSGHNTVSWYQQALGQGPQFIFQYYREEENGRGNFPPRFSGLQFPNYSSELNVNALELDDSALYLCASSIQLASGNTIYFGEGSWLTVV.

This rearrangement joins TRBV30 to TRBJ1-5, with D hard to call. From germline, CDR1 is GTSNPN and CDR2 SVGIG (reference sequence). Trimming took off 8 bases at V and 3 bases at J, with 17 bases between the two ends. The CDR3 extends over 14 amino acids. Here the CDR3 DNA reads TGTGCCAGGACGATACCGGGGATCAATCAGCCCCAGCATTTT. Its protein product is CARTIPGINQPQHF.

This clonotype was recorded once. The germline gene is not matched at one end of the junction; a read error may be the cause. V is TRBV4-2 and J is TRBJ2-7; D is tentatively TRBD1 or TRBD2 (5 bases each). The CDR3 covers 15 residues. The germline CDR1 and CDR2 sequences are LGHNA and YNFKEQ. This CDR3 reads CASSQDVEGLYEQCF. CDR3 nucleotides: TGTGCCAGCAGCCAAGATGTAGAGGGGTTGTACGAGCAGTGCTTC.

The rearrangement joins TRBV29-1 to TRBJ2-3, with 8 positions matching TRBD2. This CDR3 comprises 15 residues. V dropped 1 base and J dropped 10; count of bases not matched to a gene: 13. Germline values: CDR1 SQVTM, CDR2 ANQGSEA. CDR3 in DNA: TGCAGCGTTGAAGGACTAGCGAGGGGGAAGGTTTCGCAGTATTTT. Protein: CSVEGLARGKVSQYF.

This clonotype came up a few times. With a much larger clone just one base away, this may be a read error. The chain has TRBV29-1 and TRBJ2-7; a possible D gene is TRBD2 (5 bases). The germline gives CDR1 SQVTM, CDR2 ANQGSEA. The V end was cut by 6 bases, the J end by 8 bases, with 17 bases between. The CDR3 has 12 amino acids. CDR3 loop: CSVKAELYKQYF. The DNA for the CDR3 is TGCAGCGTCAAAGCGGAACTATACAAGCAGTACTTC.

This chain links TRBV10-3 with TRBJ2-3; TRBD2 might be the D (5 bases). Germline lookup yields CDR1 ENHRY and CDR2 SYGVKD. This CDR3 is built from 19 residues. Between the trimmed V and J ends, which lost 0 bases and 6 bases, there was a span of 25 bases. CDR3 sequence: CAISESGRGKAYRVDTQYF. The DNA for the CDR3 is TGTGCCATCAGTGAGTCTGGTAGAGGGAAGGCCTATAGGGTGGATACGCAGTATTTT.

The sample holds a few counts of this clonotype. The V call is TRBV14, the J call TRBJ2-3; possible D gene TRBD2, 5 bases. This CDR3 has 15 residues. Trimming pared 1 base from V and 6 bases from J, leaving 14 bases between. Germline V lookup: CDR1 SGHDN, CDR2 FVKESK. CDR3 region: CASSQVVGAVDTQYF. The CDR3 DNA follows: TGTGCCAGCAGCCAAGTAGTGGGAGCGGTGGATACGCAGTATTTT. Based on the CDR3 plus reference TRBV14 and TRBJ2-3, the full variable domain is EAGVTQFPSHSVIEKGQTVTLRCDPISGHDNLYWYRRVMGKEIKFLLHFVKESKQDESGMPNNRFLAERTGGTYSTLKVQPAELEDSGVYFCASSQVVGAVDTQYFGPGTRLTVL.

To note about this clonotype: This may stem from a read error, because a much larger clone lies one nucleotide away. The J gene is TRBJ2-4, the V gene TRBV29-1; D is possibly TRBD1 (5 bases). V was clipped by 8 bases and J by 0 bases, with 20 bases between them. Germline CDR1 and CDR2: SQVTM and ANQGSEA. The CDR3 is made up of 16 amino acids. This chain's CDR3 is CSPNTDSTKAKNIQYF. The CDR3 nucleotides are TGCAGCCCGAACACCGACAGCACAAAAGCCAAAAACATTCAGTACTTC. Complete variable domain (other parts from reference TRBV29-1 and TRBJ2-4): SAVISQKPSRDICQRGTSLTIQCQVDSQVTMMFWYRQQPGQSLTLIATANQGSEATYESGFVIDKFPISRPNLTFSTLTVSNMSPEDSSIYLCSPNTDSTKAKNIQYFGAGTRLSVL.